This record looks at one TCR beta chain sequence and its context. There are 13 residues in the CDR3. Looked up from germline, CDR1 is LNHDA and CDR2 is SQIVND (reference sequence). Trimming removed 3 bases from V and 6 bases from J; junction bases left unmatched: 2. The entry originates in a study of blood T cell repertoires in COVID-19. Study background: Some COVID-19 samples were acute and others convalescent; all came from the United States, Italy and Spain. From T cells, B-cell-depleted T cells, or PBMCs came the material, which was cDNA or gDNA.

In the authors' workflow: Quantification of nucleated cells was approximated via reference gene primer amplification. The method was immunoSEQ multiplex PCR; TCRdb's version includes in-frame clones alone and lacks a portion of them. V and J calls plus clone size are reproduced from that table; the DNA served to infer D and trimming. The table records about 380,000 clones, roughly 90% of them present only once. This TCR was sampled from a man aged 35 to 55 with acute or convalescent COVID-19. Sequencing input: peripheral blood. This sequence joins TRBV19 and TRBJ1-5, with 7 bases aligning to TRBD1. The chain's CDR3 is CASSIDRVQPQHF. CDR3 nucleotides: TGTGCCAGTAGTATCGACAGGGTTCAGCCCCAGCATTTT. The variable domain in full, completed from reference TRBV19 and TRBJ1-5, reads DGGITQSPKYLFRKEGQNVTLSCEQNLNHDAMYWYRQDPGQGLRLIYYSQIVNDFQKGDIAEGYSVSREKKESFPLTVTSAQKNPTAFYLCASSIDRVQPQHFGDGTRLSIL.